This T cell receptor (beta chain) emerged from a study of OX40 agonist ivuxolimab in advanced cancers. Germline values: CDR1 SQVTM, CDR2 ANQGSEA. V lost 7 bases, J lost 4 bases, and 16 bases stayed unmatched. The length of the CDR3 is 16 residues. Generated by immunoSEQ multiplex PCR, the TCRdb table keeps only in-frame clones and is missing some. Of about 60,000 clones listed, 65% to 85% were seen once; the top ten hold under 2%. On this clone itself: Its antigen is unknown.

Findings and limits, study-wide: Compared with CD4+, CD8+ T cells on average had more expanded clones.

The clonotype was recovered from an adult with an advanced solid tumor such as melanoma, head and neck, liver or kidney cancer. The input for sequencing was CD4+ or CD8+ T cells sorted from blood, taken in a trial of the OX40 agonist ivuxolimab. This rearrangement joins TRBV29-1 to TRBJ2-1; 7 bases align to TRBD1. The CDR3 DNA sequence: TGCAGCGGCGAGGGATTAACAGGGGTGAATTACAATGAGCAGTTCTTC. Encoded protein: CSGEGLTGVNYNEQFF.